What follows describes a single T cell receptor beta chain. This entry belongs to a study of technical replicates of blood from several donors. This CDR3 is built from 16 residues. The protocol was immunoSEQ multiplex PCR, while the TCRdb copy is restricted to in-frame clones and leaves out a portion. Of about 14,000 clones in the sample, around four fifths are singletons; the top ten hold 11%. Material: PBMCs. The TCR comes from a human donor in good health. V gene TRBV21-1 combines with J gene TRBJ2-1; the table gives TRBD2 as D, unverified against the DNA. TRBV21-1 is a documented pseudogene. CDR3 DNA: TGTGCCAGCAGCAAAAGTACTAGCGAAGGGTACAATGAGCAGTTCTTC. Amino acid sequence: CASSKSTSEGYNEQFF.